Below are 29 T cell receptor beta chains sequenced from a single sample in a study of blood T cells in healthy people across ages. The second PCR ran about 6 to 12 cycles with a sample-barcoded 5' primer and J-beta primers. TCRdb re-called the 5' RACE reads through MiXCR, storing one row per CDR3 protein. The top ten hold about 38% of the sample, which has more than 700,000 distinct CDR3 sequences, 40% to 65% seen once. Sequencing was carried out using blood. The receptors come from a man at least 80 years old in good health.

The chain has TRBV7-2 and TRBJ2-2; D possibly uses TRBD1 or TRBD2 (5 bases each). Germline V gene data show CDR1 as SGHTA and CDR2 as FQGNSA. The germline V and J ends were trimmed by 3 bases and 5 bases, with 10 bases remaining between them. The CDR3 spans 14 residues. Here the CDR3 DNA reads TGTGCCAGCAGCTTGGGACCAAGTACCGGGGAGCTGTTTTTT. Its translation: CASSLGPSTGELFF. Complete variable domain (other parts from reference TRBV7-2 and TRBJ2-2): GAGVSQSPSNKVTEKGKDVELRCDPISGHTALYWYRQSLGQGLEFLIYFQGNSAPDKSGLPSDRFSAERTGGSVSTLTIQRTQQEDSAVYLCASSLGPSTGELFFGEGSRLTVL.

Only one count was recorded for this clonotype. This chain joins TRBV20-1 and TRBJ2-3; D possibly uses TRBD1 or TRBD2 (5 bases each). The CDR3 consists of 15 residues. V lost 2 bases to trimming and J lost 0 bases, with 12 bases between them. CDR1 and CDR2 from the germline V gene are DFQATT and SNEGSKA (reference sequence). The CDR3 spells CSARPWGGSTDTQYF. In DNA, the CDR3 is TGCAGTGCTAGACCCTGGGGCGGGAGCACAGATACGCAGTATTTT.

This clonotype has just a few counts. This chain connects TRBV12-3 or TRBV12-4 to TRBJ1-2; D is unresolved. Trimming removed 2 bases from V and 3 bases from J, with 7 bases in between. The CDR3 has 13 residues. The CDR3 DNA is TGTGCCAGCAGTTTATCACTAGACTATGGCTACACCTTC. This gives the protein CASSLSLDYGYTF.

Details on this clonotype: The junction and the germline gene differ at one end; a read error may be behind it. This chain connects TRBV3-1 to TRBJ2-1; the D gene is possibly TRBD1 (5 bases). The CDR3 loop spans 13 amino acids. Germline V gene lookup returns CDR1 LGHDT and CDR2 YNNKEL (reference sequence). CDR3 sequence reads: CASSQRALQEQNF. In DNA, the CDR3 is TGTGCCAGCAGCCAAAGGGCCCTACAGGAGCAGAACTTC.

The genes are TRBV7-6 and TRBJ2-1, with 7 bases lining up with TRBD2. The J call is in doubt because the DNA end fits TRBJ2-7 better. This CDR3 has 16 amino acids. Germline CDR1 and CDR2: SGHVS and FNYEAQ. The CDR3 is CASSFLNLAVEGEQYF. The CDR3 region has the DNA TGTGCCAGCAGCTTCCTAAATCTAGCGGTCGAAGGGGAGCAGTACTTC.

V is TRBV6-2 or TRBV6-3 and J is TRBJ2-3; weak D call: TRBD1 (5 bases). This CDR3 has 12 amino acids. Per the germline V gene, CDR1 is MNHEY and CDR2 is SVGEGT. With 8 bases removed from V and 3 bases from J, the gap between germline ends came to 9 bases. CDR3 residues: CASQGVTDTQYF. As DNA, the CDR3 is TGTGCCAGCCAAGGGGTAACAGATACGCAGTATTTT.

In the case of this clonotype: Compared with germline, one end of the junction differs, possibly owing to a read error. V usage is TRBV28 and J usage is TRBJ2-5; D possibly matches TRBD1 or TRBD2 (5 bases each). The V gene's germline CDR1 is MDHEN and CDR2 SYDVKM. This CDR3 region has 11 residues. CDR3 protein: CASSWVGEQYF. In DNA form, the CDR3 reads TGTGCCAGTAGTTGGGTGGGGGAGCAGTACTTC.

Here the CDR3 DNA reads TGCAGTGCTAGGCTCGACCAGTTTAATGAGCAGTTCTTC. It codes for CSARLDQFNEQFF. The chain employs TRBV20-1 and TRBJ2-1; no clear D gene. Trimming took off 3 bases at V and 7 bases at J, with 13 bases between the two ends. The length of the CDR3 is 13 residues. Germline values: CDR1 DFQATT, CDR2 SNEGSKA (reference sequence).

The J gene is TRBJ2-7, the V gene TRBV27, with D possibly TRBD2 on 6 matching bases. V lost 2 bases to trimming and J lost 4 bases, with 12 bases between them. The CDR3 consists of 14 residues. Germline V gives CDR1 MNHEY, CDR2 SMNVEV (reference sequence). The CDR3 nucleotides read TGTGCCAGCAGTTTAAGGGAGGTAATGTACGAGCAGTACTTC. Its translation is CASSLREVMYEQYF.

Only a few counts were recorded for this clonotype. The CDR3 sequence is CSVGNEKLFF. CDR3 in DNA: TGCAGCGTTGGTAATGAAAAACTGTTTTTT. The chain employs TRBV29-1 and TRBJ1-4; no reliable D call. Germline V gene sequence: CDR1 SQVTM, CDR2 ANQGSEA. The CDR3 loop spans 10 amino acids. V shed 4 bases and J shed 4 bases, with 1 base lying between them.

The chain links TRBV5-1 to TRBJ2-2, with 8 positions matching TRBD2. This CDR3 contains 16 residues. Germline-derived CDR1 and CDR2 are SGHRS and YFSETQ. V was clipped by 5 bases and J by 8 bases; unmatched bases: 14. CDR3 in amino acids: CASSAGGVYLAGELFF. In DNA, the CDR3 is TGCGCCAGCAGTGCCGGGGGGGTCTACCTCGCTGGGGAGCTGTTTTTT. The full variable domain, its missing parts supplied by reference TRBV5-1 and TRBJ2-2, is KAGVTQTPRYLIKTRGQQVTLSCSPISGHRSVSWYQQTPGQGLQFLFEYFSETQRNKGNFPGRFSGRQFSNSRSEMNVSTLELGDSALYLCASSAGGVYLAGELFFGEGSRLTVL.

This chain connects TRBV20-1 to TRBJ2-5; 12 bases align to TRBD2. The CDR3 is made up of 15 amino acids. Losses at the gene ends were 6 bases for V and 5 bases for J; bases not matched to a gene: 10. CDR1 is DFQATT, CDR2 SNEGSKA, per germline (reference sequence). The CDR3 sequence: CSAPTLAGGGETQYF. The CDR3 region has the DNA TGCAGTGCGCCTACACTAGCGGGAGGCGGGGAGACCCAGTACTTC.

The V call is TRBV18, the J call TRBJ2-7, with D hard to call. CDR1 and CDR2 from the germline V gene are KGHSH and LQKENI. The CDR3 consists of 13 residues. Trimming left V 1 base short and J 9 bases short, with 13 bases between. CDR3 protein: CASSPQVERGQYF. CDR3 DNA: TGTGCCAGCTCACCACAGGTGGAGCGCGGGCAGTACTTC.

This clonotype was observed a few times. The chain uses TRBV2 and TRBJ1-5, with D unresolved. The CDR3 is made up of 15 amino acids. The V gene's germline CDR1 is SNHLY and CDR2 FYNNEI. Trimming took off 1 base at V and 0 bases at J, with 7 bases between the two ends. The CDR3 region has the DNA TGTGCCAGCAGTGAAGGGCAAGCTAGCAATCAGCCCCAGCATTTT. It translates to CASSEGQASNQPQHF. Based on the CDR3 plus reference TRBV2 and TRBJ1-5, the full variable domain is EPEVTQTPSHQVTQMGQEVILRCVPISNHLYFYWYRQILGQKVEFLVSFYNNEISEKSEIFDDQFSVERPDGSNFTLKIRSTKLEDSAMYFCASSEGQASNQPQHFGDGTRLSIL.

The chain recombines TRBV2 with TRBJ2-1; D is unclear. The J call could be wrong; TRBJ2-7 is a better fit for the DNA end. Germline values: CDR1 SNHLY, CDR2 FYNNEI. The CDR3 totals 14 residues. This CDR3 is CASRTSLAYNEQYF. The CDR3 DNA reads as TGTGCCAGCAGGACCTCACTCGCATACAATGAGCAGTACTTC.

The chain links TRBV5-4 to TRBJ1-1; maybe TRBD1 (5 bases). Germline CDR1 and CDR2: SGHNT and YYREEE (reference sequence). Trimming removed 4 bases from V and 1 base from J, with 14 bases in between. There are 15 residues in the CDR3. DNA for the CDR3: TGTGCCAGCAGCGTCGGGGGGGGAAGGAACACTGAAGCTTTCTTT. Translation: CASSVGGGRNTEAFF.

The J gene is TRBJ2-5, the V gene TRBV6-5, with D unresolved. Per germline, CDR1 MNHEY and CDR2 SVGAGI. Deletions cut 3 bases from V and 5 bases from J, with 10 bases between. The CDR3 has 13 residues. CDR3 amino acids: CASSYLGMETQYF. The CDR3 DNA reads as TGTGCCAGCAGTTATCTGGGGATGGAGACCCAGTACTTC.

The J gene is TRBJ1-1, the V gene TRBV2; D remains ambiguous. The CDR3 loop spans 12 amino acids. Trimming removed 11 bases from V and 3 bases from J, with 13 bases in between. CDR1 and CDR2 from the germline V gene are SNHLY and FYNNEI. In DNA form, the CDR3 reads TGTGCCCGCGGGTGGCCCGACACTGAAGCTTTCTTT. Translation gives CARGWPDTEAFF. The whole variable domain, remainder taken from reference TRBV2 and TRBJ1-1, is EPEVTQTPSHQVTQMGQEVILRCVPISNHLYFYWYRQILGQKVEFLVSFYNNEISEKSEIFDDQFSVERPDGSNFTLKIRSTKLEDSAMYFCARGWPDTEAFFGQGTRLTVV.

The chain recombines TRBV6-5 with TRBJ2-5; weak D call: TRBD2 (6 bases). The CDR3 contains 13 residues. V gave up 2 bases and J gave up 5 bases, with 9 bases separating them. CDR1 is MNHEY and CDR2 is SVGAGI in the germline V gene. In DNA, the CDR3 is TGTGCCAGCAGTTACGAGGGGAGGGAGACCCAGTACTTC. Residues: CASSYEGRETQYF.

This clonotype was found a few times. The V call is TRBV7-2, the J call TRBJ2-1; TRBD2 aligns across 7 bases. Germline loops: CDR1 SGHTA, CDR2 FQGNSA. The CDR3 has 16 amino acids. J lost 0 bases, V lost 1 base, and 3 bases had no gene match. The CDR3 loop reads CASSLGIAGSYNEQFF. The DNA of the CDR3 is TGTGCCAGCAGCTTAGGGATAGCGGGCTCCTACAATGAGCAGTTCTTC.

This clonotype was counted at least ten times. The V and J genes are TRBV20-1 and TRBJ2-1; 9 bases are shared with TRBD2. This CDR3 is built from 13 residues. Germline CDR1 and CDR2: DFQATT and SNEGSKA (reference sequence). Unmatched junction bases numbered 2, after V lost 5 bases and J lost 3 bases. CDR3 nucleotides: TGCAGTGCTCGGACTAGCGACTACAATGAGCAGTTCTTC. This sequence encodes CSARTSDYNEQFF.

J is TRBJ2-3 and V is TRBV2; TRBD2 matches 13 bases. The junction had 7 bases not matched to a gene; V was cut back by 7 bases and J by 0 bases. Looked up from germline, CDR1 is SNHLY and CDR2 is FYNNEI. The CDR3 loop spans 17 amino acids. DNA of the CDR3: TGTGCCAGCACCCCGCTGGGACTAGCGGGGAGCACAGATACGCAGTATTTT. It codes for CASTPLGLAGSTDTQYF.

On this clonotype: This may stem from a read error, because a much larger clone lies one nucleotide away. V usage is TRBV5-1 and J usage is TRBJ1-4, with 9 positions matching TRBD1. The CDR3 runs 17 residues. After removal of 4 bases from V and 1 base from J, the junction contained 8 bases not matched to a gene. CDR1 and CDR2 from the germline V gene are SGHRS and YFSETQ. The CDR3 spells CASSPGQGIVTNEKLFF. In nucleotides, the CDR3 is TGCGCCAGCAGCCCCGGACAGGGGATAGTAACTAATGAAAAACTGTTTTTT.

This chain links TRBV20-1 with TRBJ2-5; 7 bases line up with TRBD2. This CDR3 region has 15 residues. CDR1 is DFQATT and CDR2 is SNEGSKA in the germline V gene (reference sequence). V shed 3 bases, J shed 2 bases, and the junction held 9 bases outside the gene matches. CDR3 in amino acids: CSASESGTVQETQYF. The CDR3, as DNA: TGCAGTGCTAGCGAAAGCGGGACGGTACAAGAGACCCAGTACTTC.

V is TRBV6-1 and J is TRBJ1-2; 9 bases fit TRBD1. After removal of 4 bases from V and 8 bases from J, the junction contained 5 bases not matched to a gene. This CDR3 spans 13 amino acids. CDR1 MNHNS and CDR2 SASEGT come from the germline V gene. The CDR3, as DNA: TGTGCCAGCAGTGGGGACAGGGAAGGCGGCTACACCTTC. This translates into CASSGDREGGYTF.

This clonotype was seen more than once but under ten times. The chain uses TRBV12-3 or TRBV12-4 and TRBJ2-7; D gene ambiguous. The CDR3 extends over 14 amino acids. V lost 3 bases, J lost 6 bases, and 15 bases lay in between. Written as DNA, the CDR3 is TGTGCCAGCAGTTTCCCTTGGGTCTTCCTCGAGCAGTACTTC. Its translation is CASSFPWVFLEQYF.

J is TRBJ2-7 and V is TRBV24-1, with TRBD2 as a possible D gene (5 bases). Trimming took 3 bases from V and 2 from J, leaving 10 bases between them. From germline, CDR1 is KGHDR and CDR2 SFDVKD. This CDR3 is 14 amino acids long. The CDR3 loop is CATSDDKTTYEQYF. CDR3 coding DNA: TGTGCCACCAGTGATGACAAGACTACCTACGAGCAGTACTTC.

The chain couples TRBV12-5 to TRBJ2-3, with D possibly TRBD1 on 5 matching bases. CDR3 size: 14 residues. Germline V CDR1 and CDR2: LGHNT, FRNRAP. V was pared by 6 bases and J by 2 bases, with 12 bases between. CDR3 region: CASGKDRTTDTQYF. CDR3 DNA: TGTGCTAGTGGCAAAGACAGAACCACAGATACGCAGTATTTT.

This clonotype was observed a few times. This chain links TRBV20-1 with TRBJ2-7; tentative D call: TRBD2 (5 bases). Between the trimmed V and J ends, which lost 6 bases and 2 bases, there was a span of 11 bases. Germline CDR1 is DFQATT and CDR2 is SNEGSKA (reference sequence). This CDR3 has 12 residues. CDR3 sequence: CSAKREAYEQYF. CDR3 DNA: TGCAGTGCCAAACGGGAAGCCTACGAGCAGTACTTC.